Listed below are T cell receptor beta chains from one sample, sequenced in a study of post-analysis software for immune sequencing data. A single record per CDR3 protein comes from TCRdb applying MiXCR to the PCR reads. The sample lists about 800,000 distinct CDR3 sequences, roughly 27% occurring once. Sequencing used blood. These receptors all stem from a girl under 18 with multiple sclerosis. CDR3s include the opening cysteine and the closing phenylalanine or tryptophan. A D gene is named only where the DNA matches it firmly. Expanded clones are given a class, and other clones once, few, many or no size at all.

abundance	v_gene	d_gene	j_gene	CDR3aa	CDR3nt
few	TRBV9	.	TRBJ2-5	CASSVGAGGGQTQYF	TGTGCCAGCAGCGTAGGTGCAGGGGGGGGACAGACCCAGTACTTC
few	TRBV10-3	TRBD2	TRBJ2-5	CAISDAGTRQETQYF	TGTGCCATCAGTGACGCCGGGACTAGACAAGAGACCCAGTACTTC
.	TRBV7-2	.	TRBJ2-7	CASSLDCTSSYEQYF	TGTGCCAGCAGCTTAGACTGTACTTCGTCCTACGAGCAGTACTTC
few	TRBV7-9	TRBD2	TRBJ2-7	CASSHIAGGSYEQYF	TGTGCCAGCAGTCACATAGCGGGAGGGTCCTACGAGCAGTACTTC
few	TRBV6-6	TRBD2	TRBJ2-7	CASRHRTSGRDYEQYF	TGTGCCAGCAGACACCGGACTAGCGGGAGGGACTACGAGCAGTACTTC
few	TRBV6-5	.	TRBJ1-1	CASSSWGPEAFF	TGTGCCAGCAGTTCTTGGGGACCTGAAGCTTTCTTT
many	TRBV29-1	TRBD2	TRBJ2-7	CSVARGRPFDEQYF	TGCAGCGTTGCCCGCGGGAGGCCTTTCGACGAGCAGTACTTC
many	TRBV6-1	TRBD1	TRBJ2-5	CASRQGLTGDRGRIETQYF	TGTGCCAGCCGTCAGGGGCTCACGGGGGACAGGGGGCGCATCGAGACCCAGTACTTC
many	TRBV10-3	.	TRBJ1-2	CAIRVDGQNYGYTF	TGTGCCATCAGGGTAGACGGACAGAACTATGGCTACACCTTC
.	TRBV28	.	TRBJ2-3	CASQMTVNSPPDTQYF	TGTGCCAGTCAAATGACAGTTAACTCCCCCCCAGATACGCAGTATTTT
.	TRBV5-1	.	TRBJ2-1	CASSLWLGNEQFF	TGCGCCAGCAGCTTGTGGTTGGGGAATGAGCAGTTCTTC
.	TRBV4-3	.	TRBJ2-7	CASSQVFPGTSYEQYF	TGCGCCAGCAGCCAAGTCTTCCCAGGGACCTCCTACGAGCAGTACTTC
.	TRBV20-1	.	TRBJ2-4	CSARERPGRGRNIQYF	TGCAGTGCTAGAGAGCGCCCGGGCAGAGGGAGGAACATTCAGTACTTC
.	TRBV4-3	.	TRBJ1-5	CASSHSIGSDQPQHF	TGCGCCAGCAGCCATAGCATTGGGAGCGATCAGCCCCAGCATTTT
few	TRBV20-1	.	TRBJ1-5	CSAGERRGEDQPQHF	TGCAGTGCTGGAGAACGACGGGGAGAGGATCAGCCCCAGCATTTT
many	TRBV3-1	.	TRBJ1-2	CASSQENRAGGYTF	TGTGCCAGCAGCCAAGAGAACAGGGCCGGTGGCTACACCTTC
.	TRBV20-1	TRBD1	TRBJ1-1	CSARANSDRERPGTEAFF	TGCAGTGCTAGAGCCAACTCGGACAGGGAAAGGCCAGGCACTGAAGCTTTCTTT
few	TRBV9	TRBD1	TRBJ2-7	CASSVRDRGYEQYF	TGTGCCAGCAGCGTACGGGACAGGGGTTACGAGCAGTACTTC
.	TRBV20-1	.	TRBJ1-1	CSARPGVLYTEAFF	TGCAGTGCTAGGCCGGGGGTCCTCTACACTGAAGCTTTCTTT
few	TRBV5-1	TRBD1	TRBJ2-3	CASSLERTGADTQYF	TGCGCCAGCAGCCTTGAACGGACAGGCGCAGATACGCAGTATTTT
few	TRBV12-3/TRBV12-4	.	TRBJ1-5	CASSAVVGLTAHQPQHF	TGTGCCAGCAGCGCCGTGGTCGGGCTTACGGCGCATCAGCCCCAGCATTTT
.	TRBV12-3/TRBV12-4	.	TRBJ2-7	CASSFYTGYEQYF	TGTGCCAGCAGTTTTTATACCGGCTACGAGCAGTACTTC
.	TRBV5-1	TRBD1	TRBJ2-1	CAQAGGEQFF	TGCGCTCAGGCAGGGGGCGAGCAGTTCTTC